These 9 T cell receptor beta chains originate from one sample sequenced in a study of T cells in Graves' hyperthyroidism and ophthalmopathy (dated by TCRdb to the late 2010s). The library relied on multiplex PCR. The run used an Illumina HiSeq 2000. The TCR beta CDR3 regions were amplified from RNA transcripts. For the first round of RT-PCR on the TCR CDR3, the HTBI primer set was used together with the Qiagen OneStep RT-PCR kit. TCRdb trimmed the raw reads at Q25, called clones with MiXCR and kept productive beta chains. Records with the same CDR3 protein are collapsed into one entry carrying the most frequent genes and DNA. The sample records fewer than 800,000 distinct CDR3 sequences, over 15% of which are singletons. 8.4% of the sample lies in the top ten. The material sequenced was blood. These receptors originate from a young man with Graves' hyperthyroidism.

The CDR3 protein is CASSNDRGGVQETQYF. DNA for the CDR3: TGTGCCAGCAGCAACGACAGGGGAGGGGTCCAAGAGACCCAGTACTTC. The gene calls are TRBV7-8 and TRBJ2-5, with D possibly being TRBD1 (8 bases). The V end lost 5 bases, the J end lost 1 base, and 17 bases lay between the germline ends. CDR3 size: 16 residues. Germline CDR1 and CDR2: SGHVS and FQNEAQ.

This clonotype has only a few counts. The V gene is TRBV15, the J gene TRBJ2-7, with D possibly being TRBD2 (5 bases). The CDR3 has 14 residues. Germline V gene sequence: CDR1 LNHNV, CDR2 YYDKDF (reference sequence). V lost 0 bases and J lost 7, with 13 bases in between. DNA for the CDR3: TGTGCCACCAGCAGAGAGAGGGCGAGCCGAGAGCAGTACTTC. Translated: CATSRERASREQYF. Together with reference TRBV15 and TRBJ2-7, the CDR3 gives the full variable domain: DAMVIQNPRYQVTQFGKPVTLSCSQTLNHNVMYWYQQKSSQAPKLLFHYYDKDFNNEADTPDNFQSRRPNTSFCFLDIRSPGLGDTAMYLCATSRERASREQYFGPGTRLTVT.

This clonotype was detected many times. As DNA, the CDR3 is TGTGCCAGCAGTTACGGGACAGGACGCAATCAGCCCCAGCATTTT. Translation: CASSYGTGRNQPQHF. This sequence joins TRBV6-2 or TRBV6-3 and TRBJ1-5, with 8 bases that match TRBD1. This CDR3 is built from 15 residues. In germline, CDR1 is MNHEY, CDR2 SVGEGT. Trimming at V came to 2 bases and at J to 2 bases, leaving 2 bases not matched to a gene.

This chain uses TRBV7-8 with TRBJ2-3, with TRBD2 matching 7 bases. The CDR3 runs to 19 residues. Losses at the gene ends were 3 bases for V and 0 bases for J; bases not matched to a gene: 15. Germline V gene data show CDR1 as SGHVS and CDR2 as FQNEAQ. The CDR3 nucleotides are TGTGCCAGCAGCTTCCCTTCCCTAGCGGAGGATCCTAGCACAGATACGCAGTATTTT. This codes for CASSFPSLAEDPSTDTQYF.

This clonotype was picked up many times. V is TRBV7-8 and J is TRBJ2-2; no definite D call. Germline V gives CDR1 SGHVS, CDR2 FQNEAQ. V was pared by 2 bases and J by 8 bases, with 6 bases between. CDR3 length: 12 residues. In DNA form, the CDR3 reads TGTGCCAGCAGCTTAAGTTCGGGGGAGCTGTTTTTT. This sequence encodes CASSLSSGELFF.

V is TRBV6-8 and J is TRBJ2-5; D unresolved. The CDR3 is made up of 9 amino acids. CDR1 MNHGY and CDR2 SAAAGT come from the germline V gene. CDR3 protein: CVRPETQYF. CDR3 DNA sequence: TGTGTCCGTCCGGAGACCCAGTACTTC.

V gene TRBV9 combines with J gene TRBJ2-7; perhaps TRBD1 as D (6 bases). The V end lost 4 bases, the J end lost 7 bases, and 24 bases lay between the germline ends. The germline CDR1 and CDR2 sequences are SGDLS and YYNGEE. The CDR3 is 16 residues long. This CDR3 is CASSMKPGTQPGEQYF. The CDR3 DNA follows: TGTGCCAGCAGCATGAAGCCCGGGACACAGCCCGGGGAGCAGTACTTC.

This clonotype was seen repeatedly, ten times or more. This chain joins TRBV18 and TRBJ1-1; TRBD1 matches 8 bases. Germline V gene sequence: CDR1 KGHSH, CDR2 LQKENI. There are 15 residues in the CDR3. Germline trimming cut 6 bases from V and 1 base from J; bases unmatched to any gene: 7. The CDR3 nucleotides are TGTGCCAGCTCTCCGGGACAGGCACGGAACACTGAAGCTTTCTTT. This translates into CASSPGQARNTEAFF.

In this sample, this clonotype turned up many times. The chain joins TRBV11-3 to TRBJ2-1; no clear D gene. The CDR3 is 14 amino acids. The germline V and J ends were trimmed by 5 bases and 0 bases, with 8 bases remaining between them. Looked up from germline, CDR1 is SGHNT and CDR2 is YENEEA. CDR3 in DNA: TGTGCCAGCAGCCGGAGCCGCTCCTACAATGAGCAGTTCTTC. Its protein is CASSRSRSYNEQFF.